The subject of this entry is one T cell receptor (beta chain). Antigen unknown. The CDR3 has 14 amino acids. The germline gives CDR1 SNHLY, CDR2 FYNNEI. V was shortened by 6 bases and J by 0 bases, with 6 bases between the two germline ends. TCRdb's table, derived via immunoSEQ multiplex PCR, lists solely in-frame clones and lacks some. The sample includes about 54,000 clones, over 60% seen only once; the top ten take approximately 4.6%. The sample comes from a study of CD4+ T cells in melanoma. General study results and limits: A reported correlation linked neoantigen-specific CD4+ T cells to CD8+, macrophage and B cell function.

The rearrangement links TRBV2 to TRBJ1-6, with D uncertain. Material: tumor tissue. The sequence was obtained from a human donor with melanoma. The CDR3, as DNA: TGTGCCAGCAGCTCCAGCTCCTATAATTCACCCCTCCACTTT. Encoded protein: CASSSSSYNSPLHF.